Each of the 27 T cell receptor beta chains below was sequenced from the same sample in a study of T cells expressing NK-cell markers. After re-calling the 5' RACE reads, TCRdb lists one entry per CDR3 protein, DNA absent. The repertoire table contains roughly 280,000 distinct CDR3 sequences. Sequencing input: blood T cells: a sorted CD56 or NKG2C T cell subset, CD4+ or CD8+ T cells, or bulk PBMC T cells (not recorded which). The receptor set was obtained from a man aged 18 to 29 in good health.

CDR3 sequence reads: CSAPMPSGNALKETQYF. V gene TRBV20-1 combines with J gene TRBJ2-5; TCRdb picks TRBD2, but there is no DNA to check that call. The germline gives CDR1 DFQATT, CDR2 SNEGSKA (reference sequence). The CDR3 totals 17 residues.

The rearrangement links TRBV15 to TRBJ1-4. The length of the CDR3 is 15 residues. In germline, CDR1 is LNHNV, CDR2 YYDKDF (reference sequence). CDR3 loop: CATSRDGGTSEKLFF.

The chain uses TRBV12-3 or TRBV12-4 and TRBJ2-5; lacking DNA, the TRBD1 call made by TCRdb goes unchecked. CDR3 length: 14 amino acids. CDR3 residues: CASSYTGPGETQYF.

V usage is TRBV3-1 and J usage is TRBJ2-1. The CDR3 covers 16 residues. Germline-derived CDR1 and CDR2 are LGHDT and YNNKEL (reference sequence). The CDR3: CASSQVTLSSYNEQFF.

This rearrangement joins TRBV19 to TRBJ2-6. This CDR3 contains 16 residues. Germline lookup yields CDR1 LNHDA and CDR2 SQIVND (reference sequence). This CDR3 reads CASSRSGISGANVLTF. Filled out from reference TRBV19 and TRBJ2-6, the complete variable domain reads DGGITQSPKYLFRKEGQNVTLSCEQNLNHDAMYWYRQDPGQGLRLIYYSQIVNDFQKGDIAEGYSVSREKKESFPLTVTSAQKNPTAFYLCASSRSGISGANVLTFGAGSRLTVL.

The chain recombines TRBV7-2 with TRBJ2-5; absent DNA, TCRdb's TRBD2 call cannot be checked. Germline V gene data show CDR1 as SGHTA and CDR2 as FQGNSA. There are 17 residues in the CDR3. CDR3 region: CASSSVGLADFQETQYF.

This chain uses TRBV6-1 with TRBJ2-2. CDR1 and CDR2 from the germline V gene are MNHNS and SASEGT. The CDR3 extends over 14 amino acids. The CDR3 here is CATQGGANTGELFF.

The V call is TRBV20-1, the J call TRBJ1-1; the D gene TCRdb calls, TRBD1, cannot be checked with no DNA. The germline V gene encodes CDR1 DFQATT and CDR2 SNEGSKA (reference sequence). The CDR3 covers 16 residues. This CDR3 reads CWAWGTGGGSDTEAFF.

This sequence joins TRBV24-1 and TRBJ1-2. CDR1 is KGHDR, CDR2 SFDVKD, per germline. This CDR3 has 13 residues. The CDR3 sequence: CATSDMTNYGYTF.

The CDR3 is CASSLFPGRNSPLHF. V is TRBV7-2 and J is TRBJ1-6; TCRdb returns TRBD1, unconfirmable since there is no DNA. This CDR3 comprises 15 residues. CDR1 SGHTA and CDR2 FQGNSA come from the germline V gene.

The chain recombines TRBV10-2 with TRBJ1-1; TCRdb lists TRBD1, though no DNA is available to test this call. The CDR3 loop spans 13 amino acids. CDR1 and CDR2 from the germline V gene are WSHSY and SAAADI. The CDR3 sequence is CASSDLGGTEAFF.

The V and J genes are TRBV7-2 and TRBJ1-4. The CDR3 sequence is 15 residues long. Germline V gives CDR1 SGHTA, CDR2 FQGNSA. CDR3 in amino acids: CASSLVGSTDEKLFF.

The rearrangement uses TRBV28 and TRBJ2-7; with no DNA, the TCRdb D assignment of TRBD2 cannot be verified. This CDR3 is 12 amino acids long. Germline CDR1 reads MDHEN; CDR2 reads SYDVKM. The CDR3 reads CASSSRAYEQYF. Full variable domain (missing parts from reference TRBV28 and TRBJ2-7): DVKVTQSSRYLVKRTGEKVFLECVQDMDHENMFWYRQDPGLGLRLIYFSYDVKMKEKGDIPEGYSVSREKKERFSLILESASTNQTSMYLCASSSRAYEQYFGPGTRLTVT.

The V gene is TRBV6-1, the J gene TRBJ1-2. The germline CDR1 and CDR2 sequences are MNHNS and SASEGT. CDR3 length: 12 amino acids. The chain's CDR3 is CASSEGEYGYTF.

The chain has TRBV6-2 or TRBV6-3 and TRBJ2-2; with no DNA, the TCRdb D assignment of TRBD2 cannot be verified. The V gene's germline CDR1 is MNHEY and CDR2 SVGEGT. The CDR3 consists of 18 residues. The CDR3 sequence: CASSYWLAGGPNTGELFF.

V is TRBV15 and J is TRBJ1-2. This CDR3 comprises 12 residues. The germline gives CDR1 LNHNV, CDR2 YYDKDF (reference sequence). The CDR3 protein is CATRRSNYGYTF.

CDR3 loop: CASSLRDRTGRAFF. V gene TRBV6-2 or TRBV6-3 combines with J gene TRBJ1-1; TCRdb returns TRBD1, unconfirmable since there is no DNA. CDR3 length equals 14 residues. Germline lookup yields CDR1 MNHEY and CDR2 SVGEGT.

The chain links TRBV19 to TRBJ2-5; TCRdb gives TRBD2 as the D gene, but with no DNA this cannot be confirmed. The CDR3 consists of 14 residues. The V gene's germline CDR1 is LNHDA and CDR2 SQIVND (reference sequence). CDR3 region: CATGGRQFQETQYF.

The chain uses TRBV6-2 or TRBV6-3 and TRBJ2-1; TCRdb's assignment of TRBD2 cannot be checked, as there is no DNA. In germline, CDR1 is MNHEY, CDR2 SVGEGT. The CDR3 is made up of 20 amino acids. This CDR3 reads CASSWTSGRTLDLSYNEQFF.

The chain couples TRBV20-1 to TRBJ2-1; absent DNA, TCRdb's TRBD2 call cannot be checked. CDR3 length: 14 residues. Germline assignment: CDR1 DFQATT and CDR2 SNEGSKA (reference sequence). CDR3 amino acids: CSATGGVIYNEQFF.

The chain uses TRBV12-3 or TRBV12-4 and TRBJ2-3; the D call from TCRdb, TRBD2, cannot be confirmed without DNA. The CDR3 runs 15 residues. CDR3 in amino acids: CASSLMASVTDTQYF.

The chain couples TRBV6-6 to TRBJ2-6. Germline V lookup: CDR1 MNHNY, CDR2 SVGAGI (reference sequence). The CDR3 runs 13 residues. CDR3 protein: CAAYIRGANVLTF.

The V gene is TRBV29-1, the J gene TRBJ1-4. Per germline, CDR1 SQVTM and CDR2 ANQGSEA. The CDR3 contains 13 residues. This chain's CDR3 is CSVGLLANEKLFF.

This chain uses TRBV5-6 with TRBJ2-2; the TCRdb D gene call, TRBD1, has no DNA to confirm it. CDR1 is SGHDT, CDR2 YYEEEE, per germline. CDR3 size: 16 residues. CDR3 residues: CASSQQGQAHTGELFF.

The rearrangement uses TRBV6-4 and TRBJ1-5; the TCRdb D gene call, TRBD1, has no DNA to confirm it. The CDR3 spans 14 residues. The germline CDR1 and CDR2 sequences are MRHNA and SNTAGT. The CDR3 loop is CASSEGGQHQPQHF.

The chain joins TRBV7-2 to TRBJ1-5. The CDR3 totals 14 residues. Germline loops: CDR1 SGHTA, CDR2 FQGNSA. This CDR3 is CASSFDTRNQPQHF.

This chain joins TRBV7-9 and TRBJ2-2. Germline CDR1 and CDR2: SEHNR and FQNEAQ (reference sequence). This CDR3 has 15 amino acids. This CDR3 reads CASSFLSGNTGELFF.